The 23 T cell receptor beta chains below come from one sample, sequenced in a study of T-cell reconstitution after alpha-beta-depleted transplantation in children. Researchers prepared the TCRbeta library using unique molecular identifiers, the study reports. TCRdb redid the calling of the PCR reads with MiXCR, one entry per CDR3 protein. The top ten hold 28% of the sample, which has about 230,000 distinct CDR3 sequences, approximately 11% seen once. The sequencing here drew on PBMCs, taken before TCRalphabeta/CD19-depleted stem cell transplant. These receptors all come from a child younger than two with acute myeloid leukemia, due to receive a stem cell transplant.

At least ten counts were recorded for this clonotype. This chain connects TRBV20-1 to TRBJ2-7; 10 positions match TRBD1. CDR1 DFQATT and CDR2 SNEGSKA come from the germline V gene (reference sequence). With V trimmed by 2 bases and J by 5 bases, 6 bases remained unmatched. The CDR3 is 14 residues long. The CDR3 region has the DNA TGCAGTGCTAGACCCGGGACAGGGGTCCACGAGCAGTACTTC. It translates to CSARPGTGVHEQYF.

This clonotype has a count of ten or more. The J gene is TRBJ2-7, the V gene TRBV7-9, with 11 nucleotides matching TRBD2. Looked up from germline, CDR1 is SEHNR and CDR2 is FQNEAQ (reference sequence). V was clipped by 4 bases and J by 2 bases; unmatched bases: 1. The CDR3 runs 14 residues. The CDR3 region is CASSSTSGAYEQYF. CDR3 DNA sequence: TGTGCCAGCAGCTCGACTAGCGGGGCCTACGAGCAGTACTTC.

This clonotype was counted many times. The chain employs TRBV7-2 and TRBJ2-5; no firm D call. V was clipped by 2 bases and J by 7 bases, with 11 bases between them. CDR1 and CDR2 from the germline V gene are SGHTA and FQGNSA. This CDR3 comprises 13 residues. CDR3 sequence reads: CASSLLRSGTQYF. The CDR3 region has the DNA TGTGCCAGCAGCTTATTACGTTCGGGGACCCAGTACTTC.

This clonotype came up many times. CDR3 sequence reads: CSAEGQGVKNIQYF. The CDR3 DNA is TGCAGTGCGGAGGGACAGGGGGTCAAAAACATTCAGTACTTC. The chain employs TRBV20-1 and TRBJ2-4; 11 bases match TRBD1. CDR1 is DFQATT and CDR2 is SNEGSKA in the germline V gene (reference sequence). J was trimmed by 3 bases and V by 6 bases; bases with no gene match: 4. The CDR3 sequence is 14 residues long.

The genes are TRBV30 and TRBJ1-5; a weak D match, TRBD1 (5 bases). From germline, CDR1 is GTSNPN and CDR2 SVGIG (reference sequence). V lost 0 bases to trimming and J lost 6 bases, with 12 bases between them. The CDR3 consists of 14 residues. CDR3 amino acids: CAWSVVGHGQPQHF. The CDR3 bases are TGTGCCTGGAGTGTGGTGGGGCACGGTCAGCCCCAGCATTTT. The full variable domain, its missing parts supplied by reference TRBV30 and TRBJ1-5, is SQTIHQWPATLVQPVGSPLSLECTVEGTSNPNLYWYRQAAGRGLQLLFYSVGIGQISSEVPQNLSASRPQDRQFILSSKKLLLSDSGFYLCAWSVVGHGQPQHFGDGTRLSIL.

At least ten counts were recorded for this clonotype. The chain couples TRBV5-4 to TRBJ2-3; possible D gene TRBD1, 7 bases. The CDR3 is 16 residues long. Germline CDR1 SGHNT, CDR2 YYREEE (reference sequence). The V and J ends lost 6 bases and 1 base respectively, with 18 bases between them. The chain's CDR3 is CASNRRQGGGTDTQYF. The CDR3 DNA reads as TGTGCCAGCAACCGAAGACAGGGAGGCGGCACAGATACGCAGTATTTT.

This clonotype has just one count. This could be a read error, since a much larger clone is one nucleotide away. This chain joins TRBV6-4 and TRBJ2-1; D might be TRBD2 (6 bases). This CDR3 contains 12 residues. Germline CDR1 and CDR2: MRHNA and SNTAGT. Deletions cut 0 bases from V and 10 bases from J, with 7 bases between. The CDR3 DNA reads TGTGCCAGCAGTGACTCGGCGGGAGAGCAGTTCTTC. Translated, it gives CASSDSAGEQFF.

This chain uses TRBV12-2 with TRBJ2-7; the table names TRBD2, a call not compared with the DNA. TRBV12-2 is labeled a pseudogene. The CDR3 covers 16 residues. The CDR3 DNA is TGTGCAAGTCGCATAAGGACTAGCGGGAGGGCGAAGGAGCAGTACTTC. It is translated as CASRIRTSGRAKEQYF.

V is TRBV5-4 and J is TRBJ1-1, with no clear D. V was trimmed by 2 bases and J by 7 bases, leaving 15 bases between them. CDR3 length equals 14 residues. Germline CDR1 is SGHNT and CDR2 is YYREEE (reference sequence). CDR3 region: CASSFQIMKGEAFF. In DNA, the CDR3 is TGTGCCAGCAGCTTCCAAATAATGAAAGGTGAAGCTTTCTTT. The full variable domain, rest sourced from reference TRBV5-4 and TRBJ1-1, is ETGVTQSPTHLIKTRGQQVTLRCSSQSGHNTVSWYQQALGQGPQFIFQYYREEENGRGNFPPRFSGLQFPNYSSELNVNALELDDSALYLCASSFQIMKGEAFFGQGTRLTVV.

There are many counts of this clonotype. The chain has TRBV7-6 and TRBJ2-2; 10 positions agree with TRBD2. Looked up from germline, CDR1 is SGHVS and CDR2 is FNYEAQ. The CDR3 runs to 16 residues. With 4 bases clipped from V and 5 bases from J, the junction kept 7 bases outside the gene matches. The CDR3 nucleotides read TGTGCCAGCAGCTATCCAAGGACTAGCGGAACCGGGGAGCTGTTTTTT. Its translation: CASSYPRTSGTGELFF.

This clonotype showed up many times. The chain combines TRBV12-3 or TRBV12-4 with TRBJ2-2; D is uncertain. The CDR3 has 11 amino acids. Deletions cut 5 bases from V and 7 bases from J, with 5 bases between. CDR3 nucleotides: TGTGCCAGCAGTCCCCTCGGGGAGCTGTTTTTT. Translation gives CASSPLGELFF.

This clonotype was seen repeatedly, ten times or more. The chain recombines TRBV6-2 or TRBV6-3 with TRBJ2-5; D not certain. The CDR3 totals 12 residues. Trimming cost V 2 bases and J 5 bases, with 6 bases left between them. The germline V gene has CDR1 MNHEY and CDR2 SVGEGT. The CDR3: CASSYTWETQYF. In DNA form, the CDR3 reads TGTGCCAGCAGTTACACTTGGGAGACCCAGTACTTC.

This clonotype was found many times. The gene calls are TRBV20-1 and TRBJ1-5, with D possibly matching TRBD1 (5 bases). The CDR3 sequence is 14 residues long. V dropped 1 base and J dropped 0 bases, with 7 bases sitting between them. The germline CDR1 and CDR2 sequences are DFQATT and SNEGSKA (reference sequence). DNA of the CDR3: TGCAGTGCTAGAGGGGGGACTAGCAATCAGCCCCAGCATTTT. Residues: CSARGGTSNQPQHF.

On this clonotype: This may stem from a read error, because a much larger clone lies one nucleotide away. The rearrangement joins TRBV19 to TRBJ1-5; 8 bases agree with TRBD1. The CDR3 loop spans 13 amino acids. The V segment lost 7 bases and the J segment 7 bases; nucleotides outside the gene matches: 6. Germline CDR1 reads LNHDA; CDR2 reads SQIVND (reference sequence). The CDR3 DNA is TGTGCCAGTACCAGACAGGGGAACCAGCCCCAGCATTTT. This codes for CASTRQGNQPQHF. Looking up the rest from reference TRBV19 and TRBJ1-5 gives the full variable domain: DGGITQSPKYLFRKEGQNVTLSCEQNLNHDAMYWYRQDPGQGLRLIYYSQIVNDFQKGDIAEGYSVSREKKESFPLTVTSAQKNPTAFYLCASTRQGNQPQHFGDGTRLSIL.

In this sample, this clonotype turned up many times. The chain carries TRBV4-1 and TRBJ2-7; D possibly uses TRBD1 or TRBD2 (5 bases each). The CDR3 runs to 18 residues. Germline V CDR1 and CDR2: MGHRA, YSYEKL. The V gene lost 0 bases and the J gene lost 2 bases, with 20 bases spanning the gap. The CDR3 reads CASSQDLPGRNIAYEQYF. DNA for the CDR3: TGCGCCAGCAGCCAAGATCTCCCGGGACGGAACATAGCCTACGAGCAGTACTTC.

This clonotype turned up a few times. The genes are TRBV20-1 and TRBJ2-7; 7 bases are a match to TRBD1. The CDR3 length is 13 residues. CDR1 and CDR2 (germline): DFQATT, SNEGSKA (reference sequence). The V segment lost 6 bases and the J segment 2 bases; nucleotides outside the gene matches: 7. The CDR3: CSARWDRAYEQYF. The DNA of the CDR3 is TGCAGTGCGCGATGGGACAGAGCCTACGAGCAGTACTTC.

The chain carries TRBV25-1 and TRBJ2-3, with 10 bases fitting TRBD2. The length of the CDR3 is 15 residues. V shed 3 bases, J shed 2 bases, and the junction held 2 bases outside the gene matches. CDR1 is MGHDK, CDR2 SYGVNS, per germline. The CDR3 bases are TGTGCCAGCAGTGATAGCGGGGGGCACACAGATACGCAGTATTTT. This sequence encodes CASSDSGGHTDTQYF.

In this sample, this clonotype turned up many times. The chain couples TRBV12-3 or TRBV12-4 to TRBJ1-1, with D possibly matching TRBD1 (5 bases). The CDR3 spans 15 residues. V lost 6 bases and J 0 bases, leaving 14 bases between the germline ends. The CDR3 sequence is CASSPRDPLNTEAFF. The CDR3 coding sequence is TGTGCCAGCAGCCCCAGGGACCCCTTGAACACTGAAGCTTTCTTT.

In this sample, this clonotype turned up many times. The rearrangement links TRBV28 to TRBJ1-1, with D tentatively TRBD1 (6 bases). The ends were cut back, 6 bases at V and 11 bases at J, with 13 bases in the middle. The V gene's germline CDR1 is MDHEN and CDR2 SYDVKM. The CDR3 runs to 11 residues. The CDR3 nucleotides are TGTGCCAGCAGCCCGCGGACAGTTGCTTTCTTT. Amino acids: CASSPRTVAFF. The full variable domain, its missing parts supplied by reference TRBV28 and TRBJ1-1, is DVKVTQSSRYLVKRTGEKVFLECVQDMDHENMFWYRQDPGLGLRLIYFSYDVKMKEKGDIPEGYSVSREKKERFSLILESASTNQTSMYLCASSPRTVAFFGQGTRLTVV.

Comment on this clonotype: At one boundary the junction diverges from the germline segment, which might be a read error. The chain uses TRBV18 and TRBJ1-4; 9 nucleotides agree with TRBD1. CDR3 length: 15 amino acids. Germline V gives CDR1 KGHSH, CDR2 LQKENI. Here the CDR3 DNA reads TGTGCCAGCTCACCAAACAGGGGGCGAAACGAAAAACCGTTTTTT. Protein sequence: CASSPNRGRNEKPFF.

On this clonotype itself: Just one base apart from a much larger clone, this may be a read error. This chain links TRBV20-1 with TRBJ2-5, with 8 bases matching TRBD1. Per germline, CDR1 DFQATT and CDR2 SNEGSKA (reference sequence). The CDR3 length is 13 residues. The V segment lost 6 bases and the J segment 6 bases; nucleotides outside the gene matches: 9. This CDR3 is CSAIRGQGKTQYF. The DNA for the CDR3 is TGCAGTGCAATCAGGGGGCAGGGAAAGACCCAGTACTTC.

The chain employs TRBV11-1 and TRBJ1-6; 9 positions match TRBD1. With 5 bases clipped from V and 7 bases from J, the junction kept 9 bases outside the gene matches. The CDR3 runs to 16 residues. Germline lookup yields CDR1 SGHAT and CDR2 FQDESV (reference sequence). The CDR3 spells CASSARGTGKNSPLHF. The DNA of the CDR3 is TGTGCCAGCAGCGCGAGAGGGACAGGGAAAAATTCACCCCTCCACTTT.

This clonotype has ten or more counts. This sequence joins TRBV28 and TRBJ1-6, with 7 bases that match TRBD1. The junction had 4 bases not matched to a gene; V was cut back by 1 base and J by 7 bases. The CDR3 consists of 15 residues. Germline V lookup: CDR1 MDHEN, CDR2 SYDVKM. The chain's CDR3 is CASSLYRGRNSPLHF. CDR3 DNA sequence: TGTGCCAGCAGTTTATACAGGGGCCGCAATTCACCCCTCCACTTT.